This record concerns one TCR beta chain sequence. Its antigen remains unknown. Assay used: immunoSEQ multiplex PCR; TCRdb lists only in-frame clones, some missing. The sample lists 83,000 or so clones, approximately 90% occurring once. This sample is part of a study of T cell responses to AZD1222 COVID-19 vaccine. Points from the study as a whole: After two AZD1222 doses, spike-specific TCR breadth and depth rose versus day 0. Baseline testing showed seropositivity in only a handful of AZD1222 recipients. Clonal diversity was possibly underestimated; the donors were predominantly white British and more often female. Targeting of unmutated variant regions was reportedly seen in nearly half of spike-specific TCRs.

The specimen was peripheral blood, collected 28 days after the second AZD1222 dose. The receptor was derived from an adult who received the AZD1222 COVID-19 vaccine.

CDR3 nucleotides: TGTGCCTGGAGTGTAATCTCAAACTATGGCTACACCTTC. It is translated as CAWSVISNYGYTF. The rearrangement uses TRBV30 and TRBJ1-2; D gene uncertain. With 0 bases removed from V and 2 bases from J, the gap between germline ends came to 7 bases. This CDR3 spans 13 amino acids. Germline V gene sequence: CDR1 GTSNPN, CDR2 SVGIG (reference sequence).